One and the same sample provided the 28 T cell receptor beta chains below, sequenced in a study of post-analysis software for immune sequencing data (dated by TCRdb to about 2015). Here is what the overall study found, with its caveats: Patients showed significantly higher frequencies than controls for about 5 TRBV segments, among them TRBV5-6, TRBV5-1 and TRBV20-1.

Library preparation used PCR. For sequencing, an Illumina HiSeq 2500 was employed. Unique molecular identifiers were incorporated into TCR beta cDNA libraries to reduce PCR and sequencing biases. Using fastp trimming at Q25 and MiXCR clonotype assembly, TCRdb reanalyzed the public sequencing data and kept in-frame beta chains. Each entry is one CDR3 protein sequence, shown with its most common DNA and genes. The sample records some 690,000 distinct CDR3 sequences, 59% of which are singletons. The ten largest account for 11% of the sample. Their antigens are not known. Sequencing input: blood. The receptors were sampled from a girl aged 2-10 years with multiple sclerosis.

This clonotype appeared a few times. The rearrangement uses TRBV7-3 and TRBJ2-1, with D possibly being TRBD1 or TRBD2 (6 bases each). The V gene's germline CDR1 is SGHTA and CDR2 FQGTGA. This CDR3 region has 13 residues. V was cut by 1 base and J by 7 bases, with 8 bases left in between. This chain's CDR3 is CASSLRRGNEQFF. The CDR3 nucleotides read TGTGCCAGCAGCTTAAGGAGGGGGAATGAGCAGTTCTTC.

V is TRBV20-1 and J is TRBJ1-1; perhaps TRBD1 as D (5 bases). This CDR3 comprises 12 residues. Germline CDR1 DFQATT, CDR2 SNEGSKA (reference sequence). Trimming pared 6 bases from V and 4 bases from J, leaving 12 bases between. As DNA, the CDR3 is TGCAGTGCCCGGGGACCGCTCACTGAAGCTTTCTTT. Translating gives CSARGPLTEAFF.

The chain joins TRBV20-1 to TRBJ2-4; a weak D match, TRBD1 (5 bases). The J call is uncertain, as TRBJ2-7 better fits the DNA end. CDR3 length: 13 amino acids. Per the germline V gene, CDR1 is DFQATT and CDR2 is SNEGSKA (reference sequence). For the CDR3, the DNA is TGCAGTGCTAGAGTTCCCAGGGTAAGCGAGCAGTACTTC. Encoded protein: CSARVPRVSEQYF.

The chain is built from TRBV28 and TRBJ2-7; D remains ambiguous. The length of the CDR3 is 15 residues. Germline assignment: CDR1 MDHEN and CDR2 SYDVKM. V lost 1 base and J 5 bases, leaving 15 bases between the germline ends. CDR3 residues: CASSLSANSLNEQYF. CDR3 nucleotide sequence: TGTGCCAGCAGTTTATCCGCGAATAGCTTGAACGAGCAGTACTTC. The full variable domain, in which reference TRBV28 and TRBJ2-7 provide the parts outside the CDR3, is DVKVTQSSRYLVKRTGEKVFLECVQDMDHENMFWYRQDPGLGLRLIYFSYDVKMKEKGDIPEGYSVSREKKERFSLILESASTNQTSMYLCASSLSANSLNEQYFGPGTRLTVT.

The chain recombines TRBV12-3 or TRBV12-4 with TRBJ2-7; maybe TRBD1 (5 bases). The CDR3 extends over 14 amino acids. Trimming shortened V by 3 bases and J by 1 base, and 10 bases separated the two germline ends. The CDR3 DNA sequence: TGTGCCAGCAGTTTCCGACAGCTTTCCTACGAGCAGTACTTC. Encoded protein: CASSFRQLSYEQYF.

The rearrangement joins TRBV29-1 to TRBJ1-2; tentative D call: TRBD1 (6 bases). This CDR3 contains 13 residues. V lost 4 bases to trimming and J lost 4 bases, with 13 bases between them. The germline V gene encodes CDR1 SQVTM and CDR2 ANQGSEA. Written as DNA, the CDR3 is TGCAGCGTTGTGTCCGAGGGGGTCTATGGCTACACCTTC. This gives the protein CSVVSEGVYGYTF.

This clonotype appeared a few times. This chain joins TRBV7-9 and TRBJ2-3; D not certain. The CDR3 covers 13 residues. The V end was cut by 5 bases, the J end by 6 bases, with 12 bases between. Looked up from germline, CDR1 is SEHNR and CDR2 is FQNEAQ (reference sequence). CDR3 sequence: CASSPLERDTQYF. As DNA, the CDR3 is TGTGCCAGCAGCCCCTTGGAGAGGGATACGCAGTATTTT.

This clonotype was detected only once. The chain employs TRBV7-7 and TRBJ1-5; D possibly corresponds to TRBD1 (5 bases). V lost 8 bases and J 2 bases, leaving 22 bases between the germline ends. This CDR3 is built from 17 residues. Looked up from germline, CDR1 is SSHAT and CDR2 is FNYEAQ (reference sequence). DNA for the CDR3: TGTGCCAGCCACCGTCGGGGCGGCGGTCGGTGCAATCAGCCCCAGCATTTT. Amino acid sequence: CASHRRGGGRCNQPQHF.

J is TRBJ2-1 and V is TRBV12-5; no clear D gene. The CDR3 has 13 residues. The germline CDR1 and CDR2 sequences are LGHNT and FRNRAP. V was clipped by 6 bases and J by 9 bases, with 15 bases between them. CDR3 residues: CASGPTSGGEQFF. CDR3 DNA: TGTGCTAGTGGACCGACATCGGGTGGTGAGCAGTTCTTC.

The chain combines TRBV7-2 with TRBJ2-1; 12 nucleotides agree with TRBD2. This CDR3 comprises 17 residues. V dropped 5 bases and J dropped 4; count of bases not matched to a gene: 9. Germline V gene data show CDR1 as SGHTA and CDR2 as FQGNSA. The CDR3 here is CASSHPGLAGPYNEQFF. The CDR3 bases are TGTGCCAGCAGCCATCCCGGACTAGCGGGACCTTACAATGAGCAGTTCTTC.

The chain links TRBV12-3 or TRBV12-4 to TRBJ2-6, with D perhaps TRBD1 (6 bases). The V gene lost 8 bases and the J gene lost 0 bases, with 11 bases spanning the gap. This CDR3 has 15 residues. CDR3 sequence (DNA): TGTGCCAGCTTACAGGGAATCTCTGGGGCCAACGTCCTGACTTTC. It yields the protein CASLQGISGANVLTF.

In this sample, this clonotype turned up once. CDR3 region: CASSHPQGSYEQYF. Here the CDR3 DNA reads TGTGCCAGCAGCCACCCACAGGGCTCCTACGAGCAGTACTTC. V is TRBV7-9 and J is TRBJ2-7; tentative D call: TRBD1 (6 bases). V was clipped by 5 bases and J by 0 bases, with 11 bases between them. CDR3 length equals 14 residues. Germline V CDR1 and CDR2: SEHNR, FQNEAQ (reference sequence). Full variable domain (missing parts from reference TRBV7-9 and TRBJ2-7): DTGVSQNPRHKITKRGQNVTFRCDPISEHNRLYWYRQTLGQGPEFLTYFQNEAQLEKSRLLSDRFSAERPKGSFSTLEIQRTEQGDSAMYLCASSHPQGSYEQYFGPGTRLTVT.

This clonotype was counted only a few times. V usage is TRBV24-1 and J usage is TRBJ2-1; maybe TRBD1 (6 bases). This CDR3 has 16 amino acids. V lost 1 base and J 6 bases, leaving 15 bases between the germline ends. The germline CDR1 and CDR2 sequences are KGHDR and SFDVKD. CDR3 amino acids: CATSDFQVARGNEQFF. The DNA for the CDR3 is TGTGCCACCAGTGATTTCCAGGTCGCCAGGGGCAATGAGCAGTTCTTC.

This clonotype occurred a few times. The chain is built from TRBV5-1 and TRBJ2-7; no clear D. V was trimmed by 4 bases and J by 1 base, leaving 9 bases between them. Looked up from germline, CDR1 is SGHRS and CDR2 is YFSETQ. This CDR3 spans 13 amino acids. CDR3 residues: CASSREASYEQYF. CDR3 nucleotides: TGCGCCAGCAGCAGAGAGGCGTCCTACGAGCAGTACTTC.

This chain links TRBV20-1 with TRBJ2-3, with D tentatively TRBD2 (5 bases). In germline, CDR1 is DFQATT, CDR2 SNEGSKA (reference sequence). The CDR3 has 15 residues. V was cut by 2 bases and J by 3 bases, with 15 bases left in between. The CDR3 reads CSARQNVGSTDTQYF. In DNA form, the CDR3 reads TGCAGTGCTAGACAGAACGTAGGGAGTACAGATACGCAGTATTTT.

V gene TRBV6-1 combines with J gene TRBJ1-5, with D uncertain. CDR1 is MNHNS, CDR2 SASEGT, per germline. The V end lost 4 bases, the J end lost 2 bases, and 18 bases lay between the germline ends. The CDR3 has 17 residues. The CDR3 loop reads CASSAKRQARRNQPQHF. In nucleotides, the CDR3 is TGTGCCAGCAGTGCAAAAAGGCAAGCTAGGCGCAATCAGCCCCAGCATTTT.

The chain couples TRBV5-1 to TRBJ2-1; tentative D call: TRBD1 (5 bases). Trimming took 6 bases from V and 3 from J, leaving 16 bases between them. The germline V gene has CDR1 SGHRS and CDR2 YFSETQ. The CDR3 covers 15 residues. This chain's CDR3 is CASKPPGPFYNEQFF. The CDR3 DNA is TGCGCCAGCAAACCACCAGGGCCGTTCTACAATGAGCAGTTCTTC. Complete variable domain (other parts from reference TRBV5-1 and TRBJ2-1): KAGVTQTPRYLIKTRGQQVTLSCSPISGHRSVSWYQQTPGQGLQFLFEYFSETQRNKGNFPGRFSGRQFSNSRSEMNVSTLELGDSALYLCASKPPGPFYNEQFFGPGTRLTVL.

The chain joins TRBV6-1 to TRBJ1-2; D is undetermined. This CDR3 spans 13 amino acids. Deletions cut 3 bases from V and 7 bases from J, with 12 bases between. Germline V lookup: CDR1 MNHNS, CDR2 SASEGT. The CDR3 is CASSDFGNGGYTF. The CDR3 DNA reads as TGTGCCAGCAGTGATTTCGGTAATGGTGGCTACACCTTC.

The chain recombines TRBV20-1 with TRBJ1-2; possibly TRBD1 for D (6 bases). This CDR3 is built from 15 residues. Trimming stripped 5 bases from V and 0 bases from J, with 16 bases between. The germline V gene has CDR1 DFQATT and CDR2 SNEGSKA (reference sequence). The CDR3, as DNA: TGCAGTGCTCTCCAGCCAGGACAGACTAACTATGGCTACACCTTC. Residues: CSALQPGQTNYGYTF.

This CDR3 reads CASSLWGTSYEQYF. CDR3 in DNA: TGTGCCAGCAGTTTATGGGGGACCAGCTACGAGCAGTACTTC. The V call is TRBV27, the J call TRBJ2-7; TRBD1 or TRBD2 may be the D gene (5 bases each). The CDR3 consists of 14 residues. CDR1 is MNHEY, CDR2 SMNVEV, per germline (reference sequence). V gave up 1 base and J gave up 3 bases, with 10 bases separating them.

The rearrangement links TRBV12-3 or TRBV12-4 to TRBJ2-5; 8 nucleotides align to TRBD2. The DNA end is a closer match to TRBJ2-7, so the J assignment may be wrong. CDR3 size: 14 residues. CDR3 region: CASSLRAGEYEQYF. The CDR3 DNA is TGTGCCAGCAGTTTGAGAGCGGGAGAGTACGAGCAGTACTTC.

This clonotype has only a few counts. The gene calls are TRBV9 and TRBJ1-4, with unresolved D. The CDR3 extends over 15 amino acids. Germline CDR1 is SGDLS and CDR2 is YYNGEE. Trimming pared 2 bases from V and 3 bases from J, leaving 11 bases between. The CDR3 bases are TGTGCCAGCAGCGTCCTTGGGTCCCCTAATGAAAAACTGTTTTTT. Translating it yields CASSVLGSPNEKLFF.

This sequence joins TRBV5-1 and TRBJ2-1; D gene unclear. The germline CDR1 and CDR2 sequences are SGHRS and YFSETQ. Trimming pared 4 bases from V and 7 bases from J, leaving 6 bases between. The length of the CDR3 is 11 residues. The CDR3 loop is CASSGPNEQFF. CDR3 DNA: TGCGCCAGCAGCGGACCTAATGAGCAGTTCTTC.

This clonotype was found once. The chain employs TRBV10-2 and TRBJ1-2, with 9 bases fitting TRBD1. The CDR3 is 13 amino acids. Germline CDR1 reads WSHSY; CDR2 reads SAAADI. The trim removed 7 bases at V and 10 bases at J, leaving 10 bases unmatched. CDR3 bases: TGCGCCAGCACCACAGGGGGCATTTTATACTACACCTTC. Translated, it gives CASTTGGILYYTF.

The rearrangement joins TRBV7-2 to TRBJ2-1; the match to TRBD2 covers 8 bases. The germline CDR1 and CDR2 sequences are SGHTA and FQGNSA. This CDR3 has 16 amino acids. Trimming took 4 bases from V and 6 from J; bases not matched to a gene: 11. CDR3: CASSYQSGTSGNEQFF. CDR3 nucleotide sequence: TGTGCCAGCAGCTACCAATCCGGGACTAGTGGCAATGAGCAGTTCTTC.

This sequence joins TRBV7-7 and TRBJ2-7; the match to TRBD2 covers 7 bases. The assigned J gene may be wrong: the sequence end matches TRBJ2-5 better. The germline CDR1 and CDR2 sequences are SSHAT and FNYEAQ (reference sequence). There are 15 residues in the CDR3. CDR3 DNA: TGTGCCAGCAGCACCGGGTGGGGGGGCCAAGAGACCCAGTACTTC. Amino acid sequence: CASSTGWGGQETQYF.

A few counts support this clonotype. The chain has TRBV29-1 and TRBJ2-1; TRBD2 matches at 12 bases. The CDR3 length is 13 residues. CDR1 and CDR2 from the germline V gene are SQVTM and ANQGSEA. With V trimmed by 7 bases and J by 6 bases, 4 bases remained unmatched. CDR3 amino acids: CSALAGGGNEQFF. The CDR3 coding sequence is TGCAGCGCCCTAGCGGGAGGGGGCAATGAGCAGTTCTTC.

V usage is TRBV12-3 or TRBV12-4 and J usage is TRBJ1-2; D remains unclear. The CDR3 totals 13 residues. V was cut by 3 bases and J by 4 bases, with 9 bases left in between. The CDR3 loop is CASSFLAGYGYTF. The CDR3 bases are TGTGCCAGCAGTTTCTTGGCTGGCTATGGCTACACCTTC.